What follows describes a single T cell receptor (beta chain). Its specific antigen is unknown. No much larger clonotype is one base removed from it; base qualities were not supplied. Deletion took 4 bases off V and 8 bases off J, with a span of 14 bases between the germline ends. Via the germline V gene, CDR1 is MNHEY and CDR2 SVGAGI. Its CDR3 holds 14 amino acids, cysteine through phenylalanine. Kept here is only the CDR3 DNA, which spans 42 bases and is read in frame from base 1. These data are taken from a study of chemoradiotherapy in HPV16-positive cancers (dated by TCRdb to 2021 to 2024). Broadly, across the study: Candidate HPV-specific T-cell clones and common TCR motifs were defined by functional T-cell assays performed on cells from a couple of HPV16-positive patients. The study asked whether T-cell immunity to the HPV oncoproteins E6 and E7 changes during chemoradiotherapy and whether this immunity affects survival. TCR repertoires from over 80 patients with HPV-related cancers were then used to track the candidate HPV-specific TCRs and motifs. Study-wide conclusions, independent of this receptor: The functional definition of HPV-specific T cells was derived from only two HPV16-positive patients, and the survival association was reported for HPV16-positive patients. In HPV16-positive patients, expansion of HPV-responsive T cells during chemoradiotherapy was found to be associated with improved recurrence-free survival. Expansion of candidate HPV-specific clones and E7-related TCR motifs was observed in the tumor microenvironment during treatment, whereas no such expansion was observed for non-HPV-specific T cells.

Libraries were constructed by the immunoSEQ multiplex PCR assay. This immuneACCESS table, as held by TCRdb, lists in-frame sequences with V and J called but not all clones. Of the missing ones, under half trace to an unresolved V gene in checked studies; the others have no known cause. The sample has some 30,000 clones on record, about 80% of them singletons. Clones ranked in the top ten supply less than 5% of the sample. Repertoires were sampled repeatedly over the course of chemoradiotherapy so that clonal expansion in the tumor microenvironment could be followed. The chain joins TRBV6-5 to TRBJ1-4; the D gene is perhaps TRBD1, on 5 matching bases. The sample consisted of blood, taken from a patient who underwent chemoradiotherapy. The TCR comes from a human donor with HPV-associated anogenital cancer. This receptor carries the CDR3 CASSLVRGGEKLFF. The nucleotide sequence reads as follows: TGTGCCAGCAGTTTGGTGAGGGGAGGGGAAAAACTGTTTTTT.